The source of this T cell receptor beta chain is a study of Graves' ophthalmopathy and Graves' hyperthyroidism. Study-wide findings and caveats: Separation of ophthalmopathy from stable hyperthyroidism was achieved by a 13-signature model, at approximately 88% sensitivity and around 81% specificity.

Worth noting for this clonotype: Its cognate antigen is unknown. Being one base from a much bigger clone, this may be a read error.

Someone took the PBMCs out of 10 ml of fresh peripheral blood. From RNA, the CDR3 regions of TCR beta chains were amplified and sequenced. Amplification began with first-round RT-PCR using HTBI primers, then second-round multiplex PCR was performed. One entry per CDR3 protein, called by TCRdb with MiXCR from the multiplex PCR reads. The table lists a few hundred thousand distinct CDR3 sequences, about 17% of them singletons. V lost 6 bases to trimming and J lost 5 bases; unmatched junction nucleotides: 9. The CDR3 extends over 14 amino acids. Germline assignment: CDR1 MGHDK and CDR2 SYGVNS. This rearrangement joins TRBV25-1 to TRBJ2-5; 7 bases fit TRBD2. This clonotype originated in an adult woman with stable Graves' hyperthyroidism. The specimen sequenced was peripheral blood. DNA for the CDR3: TGTGCCAGCAGACAGAGCGGGGAGGGGGAGACCCAGTACTTC. Translating it yields CASRQSGEGETQYF.